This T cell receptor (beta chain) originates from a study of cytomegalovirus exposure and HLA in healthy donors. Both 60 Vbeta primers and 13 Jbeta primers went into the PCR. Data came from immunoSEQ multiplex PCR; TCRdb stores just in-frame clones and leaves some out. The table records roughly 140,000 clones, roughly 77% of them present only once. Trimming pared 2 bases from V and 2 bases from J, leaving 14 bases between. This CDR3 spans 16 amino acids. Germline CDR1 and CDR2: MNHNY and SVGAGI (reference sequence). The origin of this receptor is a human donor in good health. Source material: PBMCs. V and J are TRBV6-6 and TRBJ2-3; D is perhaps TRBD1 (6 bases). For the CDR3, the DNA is TGTGCCAGCAGTTACGGTGTGACAGGAGCCACAGATACGCAGTATTTT. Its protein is CASSYGVTGATDTQYF.